The 4 T cell receptor beta chains below all came from one sample that was sequenced in a study of regulatory T cells in long-lasting Graves disease (TCRdb year 2021). This sample's time point label indicates: newly diagnosed GD, antithyroid drugs for less than 3 months. RNA was extracted from PBMCs in TRIzol for both TCR sequencing and RNA sequencing. The library came from multiplex PCR. Sequencing was performed on an Illumina HiSeq 4000. CDR3 regions were amplified by Arm-PCR with iRepertoire HTBI primers to construct TCR beta libraries. TCRdb itself trimmed the public reads at Q25 with fastp, ran MiXCR and retained productive beta chains. Every distinct CDR3 protein forms one entry, paired with its most common genes and DNA. For this sample there are about 330,000 distinct CDR3 sequences; roughly 17% appear just once. Together, the top ten hold 20% of the sample. These data also formed part of another study, on T cells in Graves' hyperthyroidism and ophthalmopathy.

The sample was peripheral blood mononuclear cells (PBMCs), taken at new diagnosis, from a patient treated with antithyroid drugs. The receptors were gathered from a woman aged 18 to 35 with Graves disease. Donor details come from another sample of the same person, matched by shared clones.

This clonotype was seen a few times. The chain recombines TRBV5-1 with TRBJ2-2; D uncertain. CDR3 length: 14 amino acids. Germline CDR1 is SGHRS and CDR2 is YFSETQ. V shed 7 bases and J shed 8 bases, with 18 bases lying between them. CDR3 residues: CASHKDPTVGELFF. CDR3 DNA: TGCGCCAGCCATAAGGACCCCACGGTAGGGGAGCTGTTTTTT.

The chain links TRBV5-8 to TRBJ2-1, with 8 bases aligning to TRBD1. J gave up 5 bases and V 4 bases, and 17 bases lay outside the gene matches. CDR3 length: 18 residues. Germline V lookup: CDR1 SGHTS, CDR2 YDEGEE. CDR3 DNA: TGTGCCAGCAGCCAGAGAGGACAGGGACTCTCCACACACAATGAGCAGTTCTTC. It specifies CASSQRGQGLSTHNEQFF. Combining the CDR3 with reference TRBV5-8 and TRBJ2-1 gives the whole variable domain EAGVTQSPTHLIKTRGQQATLRCSPISGHTSVYWYQQALGLGLQFLLWYDEGEERNRGNFPPRFSGRQFPNYSSELNVNALELEDSALYLCASSQRGQGLSTHNEQFFGPGTRLTVL.

This clonotype was found many times. This chain links TRBV28 with TRBJ1-2, with 9 bases matching TRBD1. The CDR3 has 16 amino acids. CDR1 is MDHEN and CDR2 is SYDVKM in the germline V gene. Unmatched junction bases numbered 12, after V lost 4 bases and J lost 6 bases. CDR3 loop: CASSSPSGTGTNGYTF. The CDR3, as DNA: TGTGCCAGCAGTTCTCCGTCCGGGACAGGGACAAATGGCTACACCTTC.

V usage is TRBV5-1 and J usage is TRBJ2-1, with D possibly TRBD2 on 5 matching bases. Trimming removed 4 bases at V and 5 bases at J, with 10 bases between. Germline CDR1 SGHRS, CDR2 YFSETQ. CDR3 length: 13 residues. CDR3 sequence (DNA): TGCGCCAGCAGCCCCGCGGGTAACAATGAGCAGTTCTTC. Translated, it gives CASSPAGNNEQFF. The complete variable domain, with remaining parts taken from reference TRBV5-1 and TRBJ2-1, reads KAGVTQTPRYLIKTRGQQVTLSCSPISGHRSVSWYQQTPGQGLQFLFEYFSETQRNKGNFPGRFSGRQFSNSRSEMNVSTLELGDSALYLCASSPAGNNEQFFGPGTRLTVL.